The 5 T cell receptor beta chains in this list originate from one sample, sequenced in a study of cytomegalovirus exposure and HLA in healthy donors. The PCR used 60 Vbeta and 13 Jbeta primers. Profiling relied on immunoSEQ multiplex PCR, and the TCRdb table lists in-frame clones only, not all of them. The repertoire holds 120,000 or so clones, with over 60% as singletons. The sequencing sample was made of PBMCs. Receptors originate from a human donor in good health.

As to this clone: One end of the junction does not line up with germline, which may come from a read error. The genes are TRBV7-9 and TRBJ2-5, with TRBD1 identical over 12 bases. There are 19 residues in the CDR3. Per the germline V gene, CDR1 is SEHNR and CDR2 is FQNEAQ (reference sequence). CDR3 in DNA: TGTTCCAGCAGCCCCGGTCGGGACGGGACAGGGGGCGCCTGGGAGACCCAGTACTTC. This gives the protein CSSSPGRDGTGGAWETQYF.

The rearrangement joins TRBV4-1 to TRBJ2-5; 9 bases align to TRBD1. The end of the DNA is better explained by TRBJ2-7, so the J call may be wrong. The germline V gene encodes CDR1 MGHRA and CDR2 YSYEKL. This CDR3 comprises 14 residues. CDR3 nucleotides: TGCGCCAGCAGCCAATGGACAGGGGACCACGAGCAGTACTTC. Translated: CASSQWTGDHEQYF.

This clone has only a few counts. V and J are TRBV7-8 and TRBJ1-4, with D maybe TRBD1 (5 bases). This CDR3 spans 15 amino acids. Germline CDR1 SGHVS, CDR2 FQNEAQ. V lost 3 bases and J 5 bases, leaving 13 bases between the germline ends. Here the CDR3 reads CASSFIGQGNEKLFF. The DNA for the CDR3 is TGTGCCAGCAGCTTTATCGGTCAGGGCAATGAAAAACTGTTTTTT.

In this sample, this clone turned up once. The rearrangement joins TRBV5-1 to TRBJ2-5; D gene unclear. V lost 0 bases and J lost 5, with 11 bases in between. Germline lookup yields CDR1 SGHRS and CDR2 YFSETQ. The CDR3 is 14 amino acids. The CDR3 loop is CASSLGLAQETQYF. The CDR3 DNA reads TGCGCCAGCAGCTTGGGACTCGCTCAGGAGACCCAGTACTTC.

The chain joins TRBV4-1 to TRBJ2-2; the match to TRBD2 covers 7 bases. V lost 1 base, J lost 3 bases, and 8 bases stayed unmatched. The CDR3 contains 17 residues. The germline V gene encodes CDR1 MGHRA and CDR2 YSYEKL. For the CDR3, the DNA is TGCGCCAGCAGCCAAGGACCCGGGACTACCTACACCGGGGAGCTGTTTTTT. Translation gives CASSQGPGTTYTGELFF.